The rows below give T cell receptor beta chains drawn from one sample of a study of T-cell memory formation after mild COVID-19. TCRdb processed the 5' RACE reads anew with MiXCR; each CDR3 protein has one entry. The table includes under 300,000 distinct CDR3 sequences, about 17% detected once. Sequenced sample: PBMCs or a T cell subset sorted from them (not recorded which). These receptors all stem from a young man who had mild COVID-19 (a few samples of this study predate the infection). Cell type and time point are not known. Both conserved end residues are part of each CDR3. A D gene is named only where the DNA matches it firmly. Only some rows state a clone size, as once, few, many or a class for expanded clones.

CDR3aa,CDR3nt,j_gene,d_gene,abundance,v_gene
CASSFDRGRTTEAFF,TGCGCCAGCAGCTTTGACAGGGGGCGTACGACTGAAGCTTTCTTT,TRBJ1-1,TRBD1,NA,TRBV5-1
CASSPGEGLETQYF,TGTGCCAGCAGTCCGGGAGAAGGGTTAGAGACCCAGTACTTC,TRBJ2-5,NA,many,TRBV3-1
CSARSGGPKETQYF,TGCAGTGCTAGGAGCGGGGGGCCAAAAGAGACCCAGTACTTC,TRBJ2-5,TRBD2,NA,TRBV20-1
CASLGQGADTQYF,TGTGCCAGCCTCGGACAGGGTGCAGATACGCAGTATTTT,TRBJ2-3,TRBD1,few,TRBV28
CATSDTTKTPDTQYF,TGTGCCACCAGTGACACTACCAAGACACCAGATACGCAGTATTTT,TRBJ2-3,NA,few,TRBV24-1
CATTRGTDTQYF,TGTGCCACCACCCGGGGGACAGATACGCAGTATTTT,TRBJ2-3,NA,NA,TRBV6-6
CASSLGTPVPEAFF,TGCGCCAGCAGCTTGGGAACCCCCGTACCTGAAGCTTTCTTT,TRBJ1-1,NA,NA,TRBV5-1
CASSESGISSRYF,TGTGCCAGCAGTGAATCGGGTATCTCCTCGCGGTACTTC,TRBJ2-7,NA,NA,TRBV6-1
CASSRGVLTDTQYF,TGTGCCAGCAGCCGGGGGGTTTTGACAGATACGCAGTATTTT,TRBJ2-3,NA,NA,TRBV3-1
CASSYWLAVRLGSYNEQFF,TGTGCCAGCAGTTACTGGCTAGCGGTTCGTCTGGGGTCCTACAATGAGCAGTTCTTC,TRBJ2-1,TRBD2,few,TRBV6-2/TRBV6-3
CAIPGLRNYGYTF,TGTGCCATCCCCGGGCTCCGTAACTATGGCTACACCTTC,TRBJ1-2,NA,NA,TRBV10-3
CASSPRDRVYEQYF,TGTGCCAGCAGCCCGAGGGACAGGGTATACGAGCAGTACTTC,TRBJ2-7,TRBD1,few,TRBV6-5
CASSWAGELFF,TGTGCCAGCAGCTGGGCGGGGGAGCTGTTTTTT,TRBJ2-2,NA,few,TRBV3-1
CASSHGDPNTGELFF,TGCGCCAGCAGTCATGGAGATCCGAACACCGGGGAGCTGTTTTTT,TRBJ2-2,NA,few,TRBV23-1
CASSITETQYF,TGTGCCAGCAGTATAACTGAGACCCAGTACTTC,TRBJ2-5,NA,NA,TRBV7-9
CASSLEAFGYTF,TGTGCCAGCAGCTTAGAGGCCTTTGGCTACACCTTC,TRBJ1-2,NA,many,TRBV7-9
CASTATGGTDTQYF,TGCGCCAGCACGGCGACAGGGGGCACAGATACGCAGTATTTT,TRBJ2-3,TRBD1,many,TRBV10-2